This T cell receptor (beta chain) was obtained from a study of T cells in localized non-small cell lung cancer. Study-level findings and limits: Out of the top 100 tumor clones, a median around 57 were seen in adjacent lung. Adjacent uninvolved lung had the highest clonality, suggesting focused antigen responses. Sequencing was restricted to one tumor region; therefore, heterogeneity remains possible. A raised T cell density in blood coincided with lengthier overall survival.

CDR3 length: 14 amino acids. Germline V gene lookup returns CDR1 SGHDN and CDR2 FVKESK. Trimming took off 5 bases at V and 5 bases at J, with 12 bases between the two ends. Note on this clone: Its specificity is not known.

Produced via immunoSEQ multiplex PCR; TCRdb's table is partial and in-frame only. The repertoire holds approximately 19,000 clones, with roughly four fifths as singletons. The V call is TRBV14, the J call TRBJ2-2; D is perhaps TRBD1 or TRBD2 (6 bases each). The origin of this receptor is a man aged 35-75 years with stage I lung adenocarcinoma. Sequences were derived from peripheral blood, sampled before any cancer treatment. CDR3 loop: CASSTGRRTGELFF. CDR3 coding DNA: TGTGCCAGCAGCACAGGGAGGCGGACCGGGGAGCTGTTTTTT.